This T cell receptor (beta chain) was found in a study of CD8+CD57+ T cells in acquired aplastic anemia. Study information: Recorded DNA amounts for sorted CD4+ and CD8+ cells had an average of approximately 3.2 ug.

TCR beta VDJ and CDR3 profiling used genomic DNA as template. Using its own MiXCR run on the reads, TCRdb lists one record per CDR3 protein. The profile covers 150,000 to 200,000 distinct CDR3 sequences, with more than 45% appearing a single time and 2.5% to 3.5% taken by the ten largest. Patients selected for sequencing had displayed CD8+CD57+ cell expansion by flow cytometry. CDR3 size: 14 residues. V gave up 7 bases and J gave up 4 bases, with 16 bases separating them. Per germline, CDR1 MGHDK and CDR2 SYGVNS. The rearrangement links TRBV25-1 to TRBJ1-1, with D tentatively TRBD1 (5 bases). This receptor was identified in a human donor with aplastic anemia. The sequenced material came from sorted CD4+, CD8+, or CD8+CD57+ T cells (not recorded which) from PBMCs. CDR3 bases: TGTGCCAGCACCCACGGGGGGGGTAGCACTGAAGCTTTCTTT. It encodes CASTHGGGSTEAFF.